One sample yielded the 17 T cell receptor beta chains listed below, sequenced in a study of cytomegalovirus exposure and HLA in healthy donors. The PCR used 60 Vbeta and 13 Jbeta primers. Assay used: immunoSEQ multiplex PCR; TCRdb lists only in-frame clones, some missing. Of some 160,000 clones in the sample, 80% to 85% are singletons; the top ten hold about 2.5%. The source material was PBMCs. These receptors all stem from a male donor in good health and CMV-seronegative.

The CDR3 region has the DNA TGTGCCAGCTCAGTGACAGGGGTCGGCAATCAGCCCCAGCATTTT. This sequence encodes CASSVTGVGNQPQHF. The chain is built from TRBV18 and TRBJ1-5, with 8 bases that match TRBD1. This CDR3 comprises 15 residues. The germline V gene encodes CDR1 KGHSH and CDR2 LQKENI. V trimming: 5 bases; J trimming: 2 bases; junction bases outside the gene matches: 5.

J is TRBJ2-2 and V is TRBV2; 7 nucleotides line up with TRBD2. The ends lost 8 bases at V and 6 bases at J; junction bases unmatched: 3. Germline CDR1 SNHLY, CDR2 FYNNEI. This CDR3 region has 12 residues. The CDR3 here is CASLGGAGELFF. CDR3 coding DNA: TGTGCCAGCCTGGGGGGGGCCGGGGAGCTGTTTTTT.

V and J are TRBV28 and TRBJ2-7, with D perhaps matching TRBD2 (6 bases). Germline CDR1 reads MDHEN; CDR2 reads SYDVKM. The germline V and J ends were trimmed by 2 bases and 2 bases, with 10 bases remaining between them. The CDR3 has 14 residues. CDR3 DNA: TGTGCCAGCAGTTTAGTGGGCGGGACCTACGAGCAGTACTTC. Translated: CASSLVGGTYEQYF.

The chain joins TRBV18 to TRBJ1-2, with D possibly TRBD1 on 6 matching bases. This CDR3 comprises 14 residues. V was shortened by 2 bases and J by 8 bases, with 15 bases between the two germline ends. Per germline, CDR1 KGHSH and CDR2 LQKENI. This CDR3 is CASSPAQGMRGYTF. CDR3 nucleotide sequence: TGTGCCAGCTCACCAGCACAGGGAATGCGGGGCTACACCTTC.

The V call is TRBV7-9, the J call TRBJ1-4; 10 bases are shared with TRBD1. CDR1 SEHNR and CDR2 FQNEAQ come from the germline V gene (reference sequence). Losses at the gene ends were 10 bases for V and 9 bases for J; bases not matched to a gene: 8. There are 13 residues in the CDR3. CDR3 DNA: TGTGCCACCCTGCCGGGACAGGGGAAAAAACTGTTTTTT. It is translated as CATLPGQGKKLFF. The whole variable domain, remainder taken from reference TRBV7-9 and TRBJ1-4, is DTGVSQNPRHKITKRGQNVTFRCDPISEHNRLYWYRQTLGQGPEFLTYFQNEAQLEKSRLLSDRFSAERPKGSFSTLEIQRTEQGDSAMYLCATLPGQGKKLFFGSGTQLSVL.

The CDR3 nucleotides are TGTGCCAGCAGTTACGGTGAGGTGGCCGCTGAAGCTTTCTTT. Protein sequence: CASSYGEVAAEAFF. This chain connects TRBV6-5 to TRBJ1-1, with unresolved D. The CDR3 runs 14 residues. The ends were cut back, 2 bases at V and 6 bases at J, with 13 bases in the middle. The germline CDR1 and CDR2 sequences are MNHEY and SVGAGI.

This chain links TRBV18 with TRBJ2-2; 9 positions match TRBD1. Per germline, CDR1 KGHSH and CDR2 LQKENI. V was clipped by 3 bases and J by 7 bases; unmatched bases: 6. The CDR3 is 15 amino acids. CDR3 nucleotide sequence: TGTGCCAGCTCACCGCCGACAGGGGGAAACGGGGAGCTGTTTTTT. Protein product: CASSPPTGGNGELFF. Full variable domain (remainder filled in from reference TRBV18 and TRBJ2-2): NAGVMQNPRHLVRRRGQEARLRCSPMKGHSHVYWYRQLPEEGLKFMVYLQKENIIDESGMPKERFSAEFPKEGPSILRIQQVVRGDSAAYFCASSPPTGGNGELFFGEGSRLTVL.

The V and J genes are TRBV4-1 and TRBJ2-7; 9 nucleotides match TRBD2. The CDR3 covers 15 residues. The germline gives CDR1 MGHRA, CDR2 YSYEKL. V trimming: 1 base; J trimming: 6 bases; junction bases outside the gene matches: 7. The CDR3 spells CASSQGPSGEIEQYF. As DNA, the CDR3 is TGCGCCAGCAGCCAAGGGCCTAGCGGGGAAATCGAGCAGTACTTC.

This rearrangement joins TRBV6-5 to TRBJ2-1, with 9 bases fitting TRBD2. The junction had 9 bases not matched to a gene; V was cut back by 6 bases and J by 6 bases. This CDR3 spans 15 amino acids. The germline CDR1 and CDR2 sequences are MNHEY and SVGAGI. CDR3 in amino acids: CASRALAGGRNEQFF. In nucleotides, the CDR3 is TGTGCCAGCAGAGCCCTCGCGGGGGGGCGCAATGAGCAGTTCTTC.

The chain links TRBV4-1 to TRBJ1-3; 7 bases fit TRBD1. This CDR3 has 16 residues. Looked up from germline, CDR1 is MGHRA and CDR2 is YSYEKL. The V and J ends lost 4 bases and 8 bases, in that order; junction bases with no gene match: 14. CDR3 protein: CASSLKFTGEGDTIYF. The CDR3 DNA reads TGCGCCAGCAGCCTTAAATTCACAGGGGAAGGAGACACCATATATTTT.

This clone was detected only a few times. This chain joins TRBV6-5 and TRBJ1-2, with 11 bases identical to TRBD1. From germline, CDR1 is MNHEY and CDR2 SVGAGI. This CDR3 is built from 14 residues. V dropped 5 bases and J dropped 7; count of bases not matched to a gene: 6. The CDR3 coding sequence is TGTGCCAGCAGTCCGGACAGGGGGCCATCTGGCTACACCTTC. Protein: CASSPDRGPSGYTF.

This rearrangement joins TRBV13 to TRBJ1-1; 11 bases fit TRBD1. V was pared by 5 bases and J by 4 bases, with 6 bases of the junction left unmatched. Germline loops: CDR1 PRHDT, CDR2 FYEKMQ (reference sequence). There are 15 residues in the CDR3. CDR3 DNA sequence: TGTGCCAGCAGCACGGGGGGGACAGGGGGCACTGAAGCTTTCTTT. It translates to CASSTGGTGGTEAFF.

This clone was seen only a few times. This sequence joins TRBV4-1 and TRBJ2-7; D is unresolved. The CDR3 loop spans 15 amino acids. V was pared by 4 bases and J by 4 bases, with 17 bases between. Germline-derived CDR1 and CDR2 are MGHRA and YSYEKL. The CDR3 sequence is CASSLSRVFPYEQYF. DNA of the CDR3: TGCGCCAGCAGCCTAAGTCGGGTTTTTCCTTACGAGCAGTACTTC.

This chain joins TRBV5-5 and TRBJ2-5; TRBD2 aligns across 7 bases. There are 14 residues in the CDR3. V dropped 1 base and J dropped 2; count of bases not matched to a gene: 2. Germline loops: CDR1 SGHKS, CDR2 YYEKEE (reference sequence). The chain's CDR3 is CASSLPSGQETQYF. DNA of the CDR3: TGTGCCAGCAGCTTGCCTAGCGGACAAGAGACCCAGTACTTC.

The V call is TRBV6-1, the J call TRBJ2-3; 9 bases fit TRBD1. The V gene's germline CDR1 is MNHNS and CDR2 SASEGT. The CDR3 has 15 residues. With V trimmed by 2 bases and J by 5 bases, 5 bases remained unmatched. The CDR3 sequence is CASSEPGQGKDTQYF. The CDR3 nucleotides are TGTGCCAGCAGTGAACCGGGACAGGGTAAAGATACGCAGTATTTT.

The chain carries TRBV5-1 and TRBJ1-1, with TRBD1 matching over 9 bases. The V and J ends lost 5 bases and 4 bases, in that order; junction bases with no gene match: 9. This CDR3 region has 15 residues. Looked up from germline, CDR1 is SGHRS and CDR2 is YFSETQ. This CDR3 is CASRAGQGRATEAFF. The CDR3 DNA sequence: TGCGCCAGCAGAGCTGGACAGGGGAGGGCCACTGAAGCTTTCTTT.

V usage is TRBV5-1 and J usage is TRBJ2-3; 8 positions match TRBD1. The CDR3 consists of 15 residues. Trimming took 3 bases from V and 6 from J; bases not matched to a gene: 9. Germline-derived CDR1 and CDR2 are SGHRS and YFSETQ. In DNA, the CDR3 is TGCGCCAGCAGCTCCCGACAGGGGCTGGGCGATACGCAGTATTTT. It yields the protein CASSSRQGLGDTQYF.